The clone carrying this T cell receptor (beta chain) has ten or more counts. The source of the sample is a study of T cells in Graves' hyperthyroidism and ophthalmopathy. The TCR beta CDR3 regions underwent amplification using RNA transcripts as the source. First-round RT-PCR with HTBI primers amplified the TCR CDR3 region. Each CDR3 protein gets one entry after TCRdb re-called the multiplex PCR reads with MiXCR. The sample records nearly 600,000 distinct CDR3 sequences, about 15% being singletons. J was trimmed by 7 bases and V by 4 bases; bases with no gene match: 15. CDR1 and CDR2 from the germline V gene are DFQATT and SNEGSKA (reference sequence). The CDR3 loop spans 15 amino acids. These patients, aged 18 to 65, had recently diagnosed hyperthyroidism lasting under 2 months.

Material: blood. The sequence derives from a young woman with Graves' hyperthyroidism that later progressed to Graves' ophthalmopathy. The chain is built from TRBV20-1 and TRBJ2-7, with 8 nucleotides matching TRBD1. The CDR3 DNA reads TGCAGTGCTATTAGTGTGGACAGGGACACCGGAGAGCAGTACTTC. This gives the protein CSAISVDRDTGEQYF.